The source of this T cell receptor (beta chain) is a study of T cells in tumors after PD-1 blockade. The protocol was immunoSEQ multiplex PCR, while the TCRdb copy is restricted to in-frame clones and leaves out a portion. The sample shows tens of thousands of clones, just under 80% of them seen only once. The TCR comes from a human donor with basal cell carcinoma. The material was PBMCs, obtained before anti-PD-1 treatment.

The CDR3 is CASTHETTRVYGYTF. CDR3 DNA: TGTGCCAGCACCCACGAGACAACCAGGGTCTATGGCTACACCTTC. The V call is TRBV7-2, the J call TRBJ1-2, with a weak D call TRBD1 (5 bases). This CDR3 has 15 amino acids. Trimming took 7 bases from V and 4 from J, leaving 19 bases between them. Germline CDR1 reads SGHTA; CDR2 reads FQGNSA.